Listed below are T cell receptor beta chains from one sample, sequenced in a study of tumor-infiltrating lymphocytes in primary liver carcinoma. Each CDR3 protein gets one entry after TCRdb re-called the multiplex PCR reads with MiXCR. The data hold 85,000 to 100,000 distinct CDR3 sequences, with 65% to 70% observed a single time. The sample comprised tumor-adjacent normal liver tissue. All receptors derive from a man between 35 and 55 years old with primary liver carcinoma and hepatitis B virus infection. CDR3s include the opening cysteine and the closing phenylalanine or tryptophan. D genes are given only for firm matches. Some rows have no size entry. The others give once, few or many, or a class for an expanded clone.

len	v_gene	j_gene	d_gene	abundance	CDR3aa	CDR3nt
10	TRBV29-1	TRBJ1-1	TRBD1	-	CSITTGETFF	TGCAGCATTACGACAGGGGAAACTTTCTTT
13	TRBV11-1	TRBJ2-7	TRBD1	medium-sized	CASTRQGTGEQYF	TGTGCCAGTACCCGACAGGGAACCGGCGAGCAGTACTTC
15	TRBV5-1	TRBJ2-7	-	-	CVSSLAERNIYEQYF	TGCGTCAGCAGCTTGGCGGAGCGGAATATCTACGAGCAGTACTTC
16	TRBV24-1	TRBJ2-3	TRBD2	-	CATRGTSGEGTDTQYF	TGTGCCACCAGAGGGACTAGCGGAGAAGGCACAGATACGCAGTATTTT
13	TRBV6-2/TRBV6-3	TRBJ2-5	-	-	CTSSYDAQETRYF	TGTACCAGCAGTTACGACGCCCAAGAGACCCGGTACTTC
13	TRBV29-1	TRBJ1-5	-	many	CSVSAGSNQPQHF	TGCAGCGTGTCTGCCGGGAGCAATCAGCCCCAGCATTTT
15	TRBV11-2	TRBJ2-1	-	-	CASSLDGFSYNAQFF	TGTGCCAGCAGTTTAGACGGGTTTTCCTACAATGCGCAGTTCTTC
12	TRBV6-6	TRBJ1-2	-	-	CASSPDNYAYTF	TGTGCCAGCAGTCCGGACAACTATGCTTACACCTTC
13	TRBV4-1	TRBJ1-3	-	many	CASSQVGGNTIYF	TGCGCCAGCAGCCAAGTAGGCGGAAACACCATATATTTT
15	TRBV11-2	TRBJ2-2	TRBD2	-	CANSYGEGNVGELFF	TGTGCCAACAGTTACGGGGAGGGGAATGTCGGGGAGCTGTTTTTT
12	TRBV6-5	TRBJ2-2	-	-	CTSSRNTGELFF	TGCACCAGCAGCCGGAACACCGGGGAGCTGTTTTTT
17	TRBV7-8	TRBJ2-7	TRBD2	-	CASNLFRGGIRGSEQYF	TGTGCTAGCAACTTATTTCGCGGGGGGATTAGGGGAAGCGAGCAGTACTTC
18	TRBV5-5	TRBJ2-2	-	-	CASSPFPAEGRSTGELFF	TGTGCCAGCAGCCCATTCCCTGCGGAGGGACGGAGTACCGGGGAGCTGTTTTTT
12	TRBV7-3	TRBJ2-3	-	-	CASSLYVGTQSF	TGTGCCAGCAGCTTATATGTGGGTACGCAATCTTTT
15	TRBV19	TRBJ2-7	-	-	CASAPQDASRYEQYF	TGTGCCAGTGCCCCCCAGGACGCCTCACGCTACGAGCAGTACTTC
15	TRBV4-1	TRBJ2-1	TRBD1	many	CASSPRDRGRTEQFF	TGCGCCAGCAGCCCCCGGGACAGGGGGCGAACTGAGCAGTTCTTC
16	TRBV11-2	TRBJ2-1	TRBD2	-	CLSSLDIGLAMGERFF	TGTCTCAGCAGCTTGGATATCGGACTAGCCATGGGTGAGCGGTTCTTC
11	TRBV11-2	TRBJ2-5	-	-	CASGKQETQYF	TGTGCCAGCGGGAAACAAGAGACCCAGTACTTC
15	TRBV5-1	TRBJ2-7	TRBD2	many	CASSETSGGVYEQYF	TGCGCCAGCAGCGAGACTAGCGGGGGTGTCTACGAGCAGTACTTC
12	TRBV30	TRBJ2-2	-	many	CASGGGTGELFF	TGTGCCTCCGGGGGCGGCACCGGGGAGCTGTTTTTT
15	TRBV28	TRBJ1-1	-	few	CASSLHGSANTEAFF	TGTGCCAGCAGTTTACATGGATCTGCGAACACTGAAGCTTTCTTT
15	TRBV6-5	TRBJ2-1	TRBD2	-	CASYPKAGIGDEQFF	TGTGCCAGCTACCCAAAAGCGGGAATAGGGGATGAGCAGTTCTTC
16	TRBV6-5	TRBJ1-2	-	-	CASSLGHRDTFYGYTF	TGTGCCAGCAGCCTCGGACACCGGGACACCTTCTATGGCTACACCTTC
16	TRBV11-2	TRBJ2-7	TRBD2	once	CASKSWVAGMQYEQYF	TGTGCCAGCAAATCGTGGGTAGCGGGAATGCAGTACGAGCAGTACTTC
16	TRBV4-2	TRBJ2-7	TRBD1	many	CASSQENRGGDYEQYF	TGTGCCAGCAGCCAAGAAAACAGGGGCGGTGACTACGAGCAGTACTTC
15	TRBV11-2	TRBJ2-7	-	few	CASSLSTHGSYEQYF	TGTGCCAGCAGTTTAAGTACTCATGGCTCCTACGAGCAGTACTTC
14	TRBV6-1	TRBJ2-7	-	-	CASTAGDGPYDQYF	TGTGCCAGCACTGCTGGGGACGGACCCTACGATCAGTACTTC
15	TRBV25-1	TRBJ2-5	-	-	CTSSDGLHRLETQYF	TGTACCAGCAGTGATGGGTTGCACAGACTAGAGACCCAGTACTTC
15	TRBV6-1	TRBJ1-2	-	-	CASSEVGEAGRDYTF	TGTGCCAGCAGTGAAGTGGGGGAGGCTGGACGTGACTACACCTTC
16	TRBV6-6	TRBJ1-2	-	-	CVINYSDGGSYYGYTF	TGTGTCATCAATTACAGTGATGGGGGCTCGTACTATGGCTACACCTTC
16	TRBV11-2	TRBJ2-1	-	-	CASNSRLTGDFNEQFF	TGTGCCAGCAATTCTCGACTAACGGGAGATTTCAATGAGCAGTTCTTC
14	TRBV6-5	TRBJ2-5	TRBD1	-	CASSRDSSQETQYF	TGTGCCAGCAGTAGGGACAGCTCACAAGAGACACAGTACTTC
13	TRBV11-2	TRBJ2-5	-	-	CASSLEVGETQYF	TGTGCCAGCAGCTTAGAGGTTGGGGAGACCCAGTACTTC
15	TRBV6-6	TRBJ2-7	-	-	CASSSGGLIPIEHYF	TGTGCCAGCAGTTCAGGGGGACTGATCCCCATCGAGCACTACTTT
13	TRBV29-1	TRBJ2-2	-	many	CSAQRIGTGELFF	TGCAGCGCCCAAAGGATAGGCACCGGGGAGCTGTTTTTT
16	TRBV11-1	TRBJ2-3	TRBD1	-	CANSLESAGGSDTQYF	TGTGCCAACAGCTTAGAATCGGCAGGGGGCTCGGATACACAGTATTTT
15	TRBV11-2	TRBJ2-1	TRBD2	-	CASNLGAGVHNEQFF	TGTGCCAGCAACTTAGGAGCGGGGGTTCACAACGAGCAGTTCTTC
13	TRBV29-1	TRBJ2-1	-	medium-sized	CSVEESGVDEQFF	TGCAGCGTTGAAGAATCAGGGGTTGATGAGCAGTTCTTC
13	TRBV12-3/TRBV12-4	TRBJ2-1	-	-	CASSLNPNREQLF	TGTGCCAGCAGTTTAAACCCCAACAGGGAGCAGCTCTTC
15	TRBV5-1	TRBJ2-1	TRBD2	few	CASSFLAGGVNEQFF	TGCGCCAGCAGCTTTCTAGCGGGAGGAGTTAATGAGCAGTTCTTC
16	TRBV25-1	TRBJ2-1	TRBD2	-	CASGDLGGSSYNEQFF	TGTGCCAGCGGCGACCTCGGCGGGAGCTCCTACAATGAGCAGTTCTTC
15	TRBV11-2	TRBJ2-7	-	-	CANNLGGTLPYEQYF	TGTGCCAACAACCTCGGCGGGACTCTACCCTACGAGCAGTATTTC
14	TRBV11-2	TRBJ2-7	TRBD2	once	CGRAAQRGSYEQYF	TGTGGCAGAGCGGCTCAGCGGGGTTCCTACGAGCAGTACTTC
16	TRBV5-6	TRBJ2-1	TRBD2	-	CANSLGLAGAMGEQFF	TGTGCCAACAGCTTAGGGCTAGCGGGAGCCATGGGGGAGCAGTTCTTC
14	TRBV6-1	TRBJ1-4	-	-	CASSEQWENEKLFF	TGTGCGAGCAGTGAACAATGGGAGAATGAAAAACTGTTTTTT
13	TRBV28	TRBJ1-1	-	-	CASSPSDRRIAFF	TGTGCCAGCAGCCCCTCCGACAGGCGAATAGCTTTCTTT
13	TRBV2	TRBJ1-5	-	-	CAVHGEGNQPQHF	TGTGCCGTACACGGGGAGGGCAATCAGCCCCAGCATTTT
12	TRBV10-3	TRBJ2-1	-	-	CAISDGGNEQLF	TGTGCCATCAGTGATGGTGGAAATGAGCAGCTCTTC
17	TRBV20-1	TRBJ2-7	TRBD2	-	CSAGGAGGPVGIYEQYF	TGCAGTGCAGGAGGCGCGGGAGGGCCAGTGGGGATCTACGAGCAGTACTTC
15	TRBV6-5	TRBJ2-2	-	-	CASSYKTANTGELFF	TGTGCCAGCAGTTATAAGACTGCGAACACCGGGGAGCTGTTTTTT